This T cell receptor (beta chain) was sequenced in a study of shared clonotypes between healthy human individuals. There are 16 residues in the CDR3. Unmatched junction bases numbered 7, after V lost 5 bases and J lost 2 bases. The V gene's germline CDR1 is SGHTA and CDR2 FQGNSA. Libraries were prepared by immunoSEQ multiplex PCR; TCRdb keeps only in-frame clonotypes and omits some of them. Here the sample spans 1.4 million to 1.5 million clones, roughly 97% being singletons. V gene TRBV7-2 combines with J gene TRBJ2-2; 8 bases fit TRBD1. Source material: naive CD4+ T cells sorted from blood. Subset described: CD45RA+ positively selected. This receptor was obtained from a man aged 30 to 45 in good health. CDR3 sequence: CASSTGTGTNTGELFF. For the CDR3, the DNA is TGTGCCAGCAGCACCGGGACAGGAACTAACACCGGGGAGCTGTTTTTT.